This T cell receptor (beta chain) was sequenced during a study of blood T cell repertoires in COVID-19 (dated by TCRdb to the early 2020s). With respect to the entire study: Samples from collaborators originated in the United States, Italy and Spain and spanned both the acute and convalescent phases of COVID-19. A freely available public database, intended as a resource for researchers studying the immune response to SARS-CoV-2, is where the repertoires were released. A de-identified subject ID, COVID-19 status, age in years and sex were almost always included in the sample metadata. The dataset comprised deeply sampled blood TCRbeta repertoires from subjects exposed to, actively infected with, or recovered from COVID-19. Samples came from the ongoing ImmuneRACE study (first 160 participants) plus 1,254 subjects from 6 global collaborators. Where HLA class I and class II types were available, the types were taken from metadata supplied by the sample provider, not from assay-based typing. The prospective study material was composed of cDNA or gDNA derived from T cells, B-cell-depleted T cells, or PBMCs. Results the study describes overall, beyond this receptor: How much clinical and demographic metadata was included differed by source and by participant, and the metadata was provided uncurated.

The immunoSEQ Assay, a bias-controlled multiplex PCR, was used to amplify TCRbeta CDR3 regions from genomic DNA. Per the original workflow: The number of nucleated cells in each sample was estimated by amplification of reference gene primers within the assay. Sequence reads were collapsed and filtered to measure the absolute abundance of every unique TCRbeta CDR3 rearrangement. For each sample, productive Simpson clonality was calculated as the square root of Simpson's diversity index across productive rearrangements. Entries here come from immuneACCESS through TCRdb and include only in-frame sequences with V and J called. Some clones fail to appear in such tables; in the studies checked, an unresolved V gene covers under half of the shortfall, and the cause of the remainder is unknown. Clone size and the V and J calls come from that table; the DNA yielded D and trimming. The sample includes approximately 100,000 clones, with approximately 70% observed a single time. Clones ranked in the top ten supply approximately 6.2% of the sample.

About this clone itself: Its binding antigen is unknown. No clone much larger than this one lies a single base away; base qualities are absent.

The collaborating institutions used their own protocols to collect whole blood in K2EDTA tubes. Collaborator samples were shipped for TCRbeta analysis as frozen whole blood, isolated PBMCs, or DNA extracted from either sample type. This TCR was sampled from a man older than 75 with acute or convalescent COVID-19. Source material: peripheral blood.

The CDR3 reads as follows: CASSLSMAGITDTQYF. The nucleotides are TGTGCCAGCAGCCTGAGCATGGCGGGGATCACAGATACGCAGTATTTT. The chain is assembled from TRBV11-2 and TRBJ2-3, with TRBD2 perhaps the D gene, on 6 matching bases. The CDR3 starts with the cysteine, ends with the phenylalanine, and has 16 residues. The only DNA kept is the CDR3, 48 bases in frame from the first base. Trimming costs V 5 bases and J 2 bases, and their ends lie 17 bases apart. The germline V gene provides CDR1 SGHAT and CDR2 FQNNGV.